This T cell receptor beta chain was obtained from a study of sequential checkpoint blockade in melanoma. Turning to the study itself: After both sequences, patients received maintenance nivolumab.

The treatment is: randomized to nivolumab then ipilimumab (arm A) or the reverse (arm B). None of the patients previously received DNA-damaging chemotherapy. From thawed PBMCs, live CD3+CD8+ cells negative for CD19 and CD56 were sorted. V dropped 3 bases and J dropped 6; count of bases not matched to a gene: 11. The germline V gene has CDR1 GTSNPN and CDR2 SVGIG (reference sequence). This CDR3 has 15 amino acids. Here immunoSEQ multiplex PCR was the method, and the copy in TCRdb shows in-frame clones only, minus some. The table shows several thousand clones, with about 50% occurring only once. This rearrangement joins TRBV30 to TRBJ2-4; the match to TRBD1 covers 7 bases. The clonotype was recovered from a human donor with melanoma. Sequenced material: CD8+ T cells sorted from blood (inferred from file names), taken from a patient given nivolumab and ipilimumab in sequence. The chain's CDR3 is CAWRPGQSPSNIQYF. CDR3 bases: TGTGCCTGGAGGCCGGGACAGTCCCCCTCAAACATTCAGTACTTC.